The TCR beta chain described here comes from a study of cytomegalovirus exposure and HLA in healthy donors. V was clipped by 0 bases and J by 2 bases, with 12 bases between them. This CDR3 has 16 amino acids. CDR1 and CDR2 from the germline V gene are SGDLS and YYNGEE. 60 Vbeta and 13 Jbeta primers were used in PCR. Using immunoSEQ multiplex PCR, the repertoire was profiled, and TCRdb retains in-frame clones only, with some absent. The sample lists over 150,000 clones, 70% to 90% occurring once. The source of this sequence is a woman aged 40 to 55 in good health and CMV-seropositive. This rearrangement joins TRBV9 to TRBJ2-1; D perhaps matches TRBD2 (6 bases). Sequencing used PBMCs. This CDR3 reads CASSVESGYPYNEQFF. CDR3 DNA: TGTGCCAGCAGCGTAGAAAGCGGGTACCCCTACAATGAGCAGTTCTTC. Full variable domain (remainder filled in from reference TRBV9 and TRBJ2-1): DSGVTQTPKHLITATGQRVTLRCSPRSGDLSVYWYQQSLDQGLQFLIQYYNGEERAKGNILERFSAQQFPDLHSELNLSSLELGDSALYFCASSVESGYPYNEQFFGPGTRLTVL.